The sequence of this TCR beta chain was determined in a study of technical replicates of blood from a few donors. Data came from immunoSEQ multiplex PCR; TCRdb stores just in-frame clones and leaves some out. The repertoire holds tens of thousands of clones, with approximately 83% as singletons. Germline V lookup: CDR1 SGHNT, CDR2 YENEEA. The CDR3 covers 12 residues. V was clipped by 0 bases and J by 6 bases, with 6 bases between them. Specimen: PBMCs. The receptor comes from a human donor in good health. Some clones in this sample may be carry-over from other donors' samples. The V and J genes are TRBV11-3 and TRBJ2-7; D may be TRBD1 (6 bases). CDR3 coding DNA: TGTGCCAGCAGCTTAGAAGGGGGCGAGCAGTACTTC. This encodes CASSLEGGEQYF.